This is a list of T cell receptor beta chains from one sample in a study of Graves' ophthalmopathy and Graves' hyperthyroidism. Each CDR3 protein is one row after TCRdb ran MiXCR on the multiplex PCR reads. Among under 200,000 distinct CDR3 sequences, over 35% were seen once, and the ten largest hold 5.8%. What was sequenced was peripheral blood. The receptors come from a woman between 35 and 50 years old with Graves' ophthalmopathy. Each CDR3 is given with its conserved first and last residue.

>TRBJ2-5|TRBV7-3
CASSLRQGETQYF
>TRBJ2-3|TRBV6-1
CASTPWREGQGDTQYF
>TRBJ2-5|TRBV11-3
CASSPDRDAQTQYF
>TRBJ2-5|TRBV6-5
CASSYGLRETQYF
>TRBJ2-5|TRBV6-2/TRBV6-3
CASSYIGAETQYF
>TRBJ1-2|TRBV2
CASRGQGVEGYTF
>TRBJ2-4|TRBV6-5
CASSYSGRLAKNIQYF
>TRBJ1-2|TRBV24-1
CATSDSGTGGPGYTF
>TRBJ1-6|TRBV18
CASSPRTGFDSPLHF
>TRBJ2-5|TRBV28
CASSSFGRKQETQYF
>TRBJ2-5|TRBV28
CASNPGQQETQYF
>TRBJ2-5|TRBV7-2
CASSTRTYMETQYF
>TRBJ1-1|TRBV19
CASSSHRLGRTEAFF
>TRBJ2-2|TRBV7-3
CASSPLEGNTGELFF
>TRBJ2-2|TRBV7-2
CASSPGTGDGELFF
>TRBJ1-2|TRBV6-5
CASSYTPGQGDGYTF
>TRBJ2-7|TRBV6-4
CASGVRPPIPGLAGGSYEQYF
>TRBJ1-1|TRBV12-3/TRBV12-4
CASSPFRVQRMNTEAFF
>TRBJ1-6|TRBV18
CASSSDRGDNSPLHF
>TRBJ1-6|TRBV20-1
CSARTRENSPLHF
>TRBJ2-5|TRBV24-1
CATSDLDSQETQYF
>TRBJ1-5|TRBV27
CASSAGTGGRQPQHF
>TRBJ2-7|TRBV6-1
CASIGLGQGRKQYF
>TRBJ2-5|TRBV29-1
CSTARMVQETQYF
>TRBJ2-5|TRBV15
CATSGLAGETQYF
>TRBJ1-2|TRBV6-1
CASQQPPVGNHYGYTF
>TRBJ1-2|TRBV30
CAWIRGQGYTF
>TRBJ1-1|TRBV10-3
CAILGRSNTEAFF
>TRBJ1-2|TRBV29-1
CSVDYGYTF
>TRBJ2-2|TRBV6-2/TRBV6-3
CASTPILQGPNSGGELFF
>TRBJ2-2|TRBV30
CAWRDRGTWQGELFF
>TRBJ2-7|TRBV12-3/TRBV12-4
CASSSNRVEQYF
>TRBJ1-2|TRBV24-1
CATSDLGLNYGYTF
>TRBJ1-1|TRBV10-3
CAIRGQLNTEAFF
>TRBJ2-5|TRBV6-5
CASSPGGLSQYF
>TRBJ1-6|TRBV28
CASIQGDSPLHF
>TRBJ2-2|TRBV7-3
CASSLVRGTGELFF
>TRBJ1-1|TRBV6-5
CASSTQGEGWTEAFF
>TRBJ1-5|TRBV19
CASSPGAQGGQPQHF
>TRBJ1-2|TRBV6-1
CASSEDLTPYGYTF
>TRBJ1-2|TRBV29-1
CSAEAGDYGYTF
>TRBJ1-1|TRBV28
CASREVDLNTEAFF